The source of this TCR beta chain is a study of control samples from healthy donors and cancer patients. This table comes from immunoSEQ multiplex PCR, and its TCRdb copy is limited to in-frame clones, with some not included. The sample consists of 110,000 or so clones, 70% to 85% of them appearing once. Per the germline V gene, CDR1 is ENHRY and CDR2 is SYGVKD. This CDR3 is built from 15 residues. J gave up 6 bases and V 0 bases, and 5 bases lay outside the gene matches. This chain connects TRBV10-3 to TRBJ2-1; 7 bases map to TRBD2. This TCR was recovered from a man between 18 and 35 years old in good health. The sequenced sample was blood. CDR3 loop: CAISESARGVNEQFF. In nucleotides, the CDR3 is TGTGCCATCAGTGAGTCGGCCCGGGGGGTCAATGAGCAGTTCTTC.